These T cell receptor beta chains were read from a single sample in a study of cytomegalovirus exposure and HLA in healthy donors. TCRdb's copy holds only in-frame clones and misses some; the assay was immunoSEQ multiplex PCR. This sample's clone table lists about 130,000 clones. Material for sequencing was PBMCs. Receptors were obtained from a man between 18 and 35 years old in good health and CMV-seronegative. The CDR3 runs from the conserved cysteine through the conserved F or W.

V gene	J gene	CDR3 protein
TRBV11-2	TRBJ1-2	CASSLGSGGLYGYTF
TRBV6-1	TRBJ1-1	CASSADKNTEAFF
TRBV30	TRBJ1-2	CAWSGTGDGYTF
TRBV10-3	TRBJ2-7	CAISGTGPFYEQYF
TRBV9	TRBJ2-5	CASSVAGSKTQYF
TRBV2	TRBJ1-1	CASAGTGVAFF
TRBV5-1	TRBJ1-2	CASSLDEGDGYTF
TRBV7-2	TRBJ2-7	CASSLRRERAYEQYF
TRBV7-7	TRBJ2-1	CASSLGVRALNEQFF
TRBV18	TRBJ2-2	CASSRTGKLGSNTGELFF
TRBV28	TRBJ1-6	CASSTDREGDPNSPLHF
TRBV28	TRBJ2-7	CASRGQGAHYEQYF
TRBV11-2	TRBJ2-4	CASREVAKNIQYF
TRBV4-1	TRBJ2-5	CASSQAGGMETQYF
TRBV21-1	TRBJ2-7	CASSSKRKRQGAYEQYF
TRBV5-1	TRBJ2-7	CASSLVGRLALEQYF
TRBV5-4	TRBJ2-7	CASSSTGASYEQYF
TRBV30	TRBJ1-4	CAWTDNIEKLFF
TRBV18	TRBJ2-7	CASSRAGTNYEQYF
TRBV29-1	TRBJ2-2	CSVEKGTAGELFF
TRBV7-2	TRBJ1-2	CASSPQTGGDYGYTF
TRBV5-1	TRBJ1-5	CASSPRPDSNQPQHF
TRBV5-1	TRBJ2-1	CASSLQGPEQFF
TRBV25-1	TRBJ1-4	CASSAGEKLFF
TRBV28	TRBJ2-3	CASRATGGRTDTQYF
TRBV7-9	TRBJ2-2	CASSPTTGELFF
TRBV19	TRBJ1-1	CASSMRRTGKMNTEAFF